A selection of T cell receptor beta chains follows, all from one sample in a study of shared clonotypes between healthy human individuals. Repertoires were generated with immunoSEQ multiplex PCR, while TCRdb's copy carries only in-frame clones and drops some. The table has about 230,000 clones, under 80% seen once; the top ten hold 11%. Sequenced: memory CD4+ T cells sorted from blood. These receptors originate from a man aged 30-40 years in good health. Both conserved end residues are part of each CDR3.

v_call cdr3_aa
TRBV30 CAWSAYPVPFTEAFF
TRBV28 CASSLRGDTQYF
TRBV6-5 CASRGQVWEQYF
TRBV25-1 CASSGDRYNEQFF
TRBV10-3 CAIRDRDGNQPQHF
TRBV28 CASTLIGSAYEQYF
TRBV5-8 CASSGWTSGLSYEQYF
TRBV28 CASSSQNTGELFF
TRBV7-2 CASSLEGRGNEKLFF
TRBV9 CASSILVDTGELFF
TRBV7-9 CASISGRPRYNEQFF
TRBV7-9 CASSKGAAFYGYTF
TRBV27 CASSLSWETYEQYF
TRBV5-1 CASSSRTGPEQFF
TRBV5-4 CASSLGSGSSYNEQFF
TRBV5-1 CASSSQGPNTEAFF
TRBV7-9 CASSFLPQGVDEQFF
TRBV18 CASSPTAGTGGTGNTIYF
TRBV29-1 CSVGAGANVLTF
TRBV5-1 CASSLQTSVSTDTQYF
TRBV7-8 CASSLVRQVSGNTIYF
TRBV4-1 CASSQVSGTQETQYF
TRBV2 CASKEGLWDTGELFF
TRBV5-1 CASSSGPRDTEAFF
TRBV27 CASSSDGFYGYTF
TRBV7-2 CASSLGHQEQYF
TRBV27 CASSPRGHNYGYTF
TRBV19 CASSILLVRAGEKLFF
TRBV11-2 CASSLVGAGEAFF
TRBV7-8 CASSTPDRKTGELFF
TRBV15 CATSRDWGGVRQPQHF
TRBV6-1 CASNGRPDGDQPQHF
TRBV10-2 CASTGQIQETQYF
TRBV5-1 CASSSEGGREGRTSSYNEQFF
TRBV2 CASTPVEGGETQYF
TRBV5-8 CASTQGIHTDTQYF
TRBV19 CASSIGSAIQYGYTF
TRBV11-2 CASSPEPGMETQYF
TRBV19 CASSVSGLAGVEQYF
TRBV9 CASSASQDSSEKLFF
TRBV5-4 CASSVYVPGKTYGF
TRBV11-2 CASSLDLADTQYF
TRBV6-6 CASRTSQRPNEQFF
TRBV9 CASSVDEGFGPQHF
TRBV6-5 CASSHRGNQPQHF
TRBV11-2 CASSLEPGRGNRYNEQFF
TRBV19 CASSPRTGGLLYGYTF
TRBV12-5 CASGLEQGAPQHF
TRBV25-1 CASSDFAGADTQYF
TRBV5-1 CASSLTPLGGTDTQYF
TRBV9 CASSEGTSGSSEQFF
TRBV10-1 CASSELQKHRGAVF
TRBV30 CAWSGTSYEQYF
TRBV5-4 CASSAGLEMIGDEQFF
TRBV6-1 CASNRRQANQPQHF
TRBV27 CASTSLGPNGLLNGYTF
TRBV5-6 CASSATGRITEAFF
TRBV9 CASSVWIGSNEQFF
TRBV28 CASSWGTLNEQFF